The 9 T cell receptor beta chains below come from one sample, sequenced in a study of T cell repertoires in cytomegalovirus infection. Using its own MiXCR run on the reads, TCRdb lists one record per CDR3 protein. In the table there are approximately 300,000 distinct CDR3 sequences, 25% of which are singletons. The antigens these receptors bind are not known. The sample consisted of cultured PBMCs, taken from culture after CMV antigen stimulation. The receptors were sampled from a human donor in good health (CMV status not recorded). Some clones in this sample may be carry-over from other donors' samples.

In this sample, this clonotype turned up a few times. The CDR3, as DNA: TGCGCCAGCAGTGAGCGGGGAGGGGCCTACAATGAGCAGTTCTTC. Encoded protein: CASSERGGAYNEQFF. This sequence joins TRBV10-2 and TRBJ2-1; TRBD2 aligns across 7 bases. The junction had 3 bases not matched to a gene; V was cut back by 2 bases and J by 2 bases. Germline-derived CDR1 and CDR2 are WSHSY and SAAADI. The CDR3 runs to 15 residues.

The chain couples TRBV28 to TRBJ2-7, with TRBD1 as a possible D gene (5 bases). V shed 2 bases and J shed 2 bases, with 10 bases lying between them. Germline lookup yields CDR1 MDHEN and CDR2 SYDVKM. CDR3 length: 14 amino acids. CDR3 nucleotides: TGTGCCAGCAGTTTAGGGGCGGATACCTACGAGCAGTACTTC. As protein: CASSLGADTYEQYF.

CDR3 sequence reads: CASSYSLSQSRLAGAYNEQFF. DNA of the CDR3: TGTGCCAGCAGTTACTCGCTGTCCCAGTCCCGACTAGCGGGAGCCTACAATGAGCAGTTCTTC. The chain has TRBV6-6 and TRBJ2-1, with TRBD2 identical over 12 bases. Per the germline V gene, CDR1 is MNHNY and CDR2 is SVGAGI (reference sequence). V shed 0 bases and J 2 bases; nucleotides not matched to a gene: 14. The CDR3 spans 21 residues.

This chain uses TRBV27 with TRBJ2-1; 7 bases agree with TRBD1. The CDR3 covers 17 residues. V trimming: 4 bases; J trimming: 4 bases; junction bases outside the gene matches: 13. The germline V gene encodes CDR1 MNHEY and CDR2 SMNVEV (reference sequence). The CDR3 nucleotides are TGTGCCAGCAGTTCGTATTCCACAGGGGTCTGGTACAATGAGCAGTTCTTC. This encodes CASSSYSTGVWYNEQFF.

The chain combines TRBV19 with TRBJ1-5; tentatively, D is TRBD1 (6 bases). This CDR3 is built from 19 residues. The germline V and J ends were trimmed by 9 bases and 2 bases, with 29 bases remaining between them. Germline V gene data show CDR1 as LNHDA and CDR2 as SQIVND (reference sequence). The CDR3 loop is CASRRADRGVNWGNQPQHF. The CDR3 nucleotides are TGTGCCAGCCGAAGGGCGGACAGAGGCGTTAACTGGGGCAATCAGCCCCAGCATTTT.

The sample holds a few counts of this clonotype. The gene calls are TRBV19 and TRBJ1-1; a weak D match, TRBD1 (6 bases). This CDR3 comprises 15 residues. Trimming cost V 3 bases and J 6 bases, with 17 bases left between them. Germline V lookup: CDR1 LNHDA, CDR2 SQIVND (reference sequence). DNA of the CDR3: TGTGCCAGTAGTATGTCGCACAGGGCGGGCGCTGAAGCTTTCTTT. It specifies CASSMSHRAGAEAFF. The complete variable domain, with remaining parts taken from reference TRBV19 and TRBJ1-1, reads DGGITQSPKYLFRKEGQNVTLSCEQNLNHDAMYWYRQDPGQGLRLIYYSQIVNDFQKGDIAEGYSVSREKKESFPLTVTSAQKNPTAFYLCASSMSHRAGAEAFFGQGTRLTVV.

This sequence joins TRBV7-3 and TRBJ2-3, with TRBD2 matching 9 bases. The CDR3 has 16 amino acids. With V trimmed by 2 bases and J by 4 bases, 7 bases remained unmatched. Germline V CDR1 and CDR2: SGHTA, FQGTGA. CDR3 residues: CASSLFGSGRSDTQYF. The CDR3, as DNA: TGTGCCAGCAGCTTATTCGGTAGCGGGAGATCAGATACGCAGTATTTT.

This clonotype was seen more than once but under ten times. The chain is built from TRBV28 and TRBJ2-1, with TRBD2 matching 14 bases. This CDR3 region has 15 residues. The V and J ends lost 5 bases and 8 bases, in that order; junction bases with no gene match: 5. Per germline, CDR1 MDHEN and CDR2 SYDVKM. In DNA form, the CDR3 reads TGTGCCAGCAGTAGGGGGACTAGCGGGAGCCATGAGCAGTTCTTC. As protein: CASSRGTSGSHEQFF.

This rearrangement joins TRBV19 to TRBJ1-5; D not resolved. The V gene's germline CDR1 is LNHDA and CDR2 SQIVND (reference sequence). The V and J ends lost 8 bases and 0 bases respectively, with 11 bases between them. This CDR3 has 14 residues. The chain's CDR3 is CASRRIFSNQPQHF. The CDR3 DNA follows: TGTGCCAGTCGCCGGATCTTTAGCAATCAGCCCCAGCATTTT.